Below, 16 T cell receptor beta chains from the same sample are listed, as sequenced in a study of T cells in Graves' hyperthyroidism and ophthalmopathy. From RNA transcripts, TCR beta CDR3 regions were amplified. When the TCR CDR3 underwent first-round RT-PCR, the HTBI primer set was used. TCRdb used MiXCR to reprocess the multiplex PCR reads, holding one entry per CDR3 protein. The profile shows approximately 710,000 distinct CDR3 sequences, roughly a sixth of them singletons. Sequencing used blood. Receptors were obtained from a man aged 50 to 60 with Graves' hyperthyroidism.

This chain connects TRBV5-6 to TRBJ2-1; D is possibly TRBD2 (6 bases). Germline loops: CDR1 SGHDT, CDR2 YYEEEE. The CDR3 contains 16 residues. V dropped 4 bases and J dropped 0 bases, with 14 bases sitting between them. The CDR3 nucleotides read TGTGCCAGCAGCGCTTTAGCGGAGAGCTCCTACAATGAGCAGTTCTTC. It is translated as CASSALAESSYNEQFF.

V is TRBV7-9 and J is TRBJ2-7, with TRBD1 as a possible D gene (5 bases). The ends were cut back, 7 bases at V and 0 bases at J, with 16 bases in the middle. This CDR3 comprises 15 residues. Germline CDR1 is SEHNR and CDR2 is FQNEAQ (reference sequence). CDR3 DNA sequence: TGTGCCAGCACTCTAGGGGCGGATAGCTCCTACGAGCAGTACTTC. It specifies CASTLGADSSYEQYF.

This clonotype was counted at least ten times. This chain uses TRBV12-3 or TRBV12-4 with TRBJ1-5; tentative D call: TRBD1 (5 bases). CDR3 size: 13 residues. Deletions cut 6 bases from V and 4 bases from J, with 10 bases between. The CDR3 here is CASRSGQNQPQHF. The DNA for the CDR3 is TGTGCCAGCAGGTCGGGGCAGAATCAGCCCCAGCATTTT.

This clonotype was observed many times. The genes are TRBV30 and TRBJ2-5, with TRBD2 identical over 8 bases. There are 14 residues in the CDR3. In germline, CDR1 is GTSNPN, CDR2 SVGIG (reference sequence). V lost 3 bases, J lost 7 bases, and 10 bases stayed unmatched. CDR3 in amino acids: CAWRVDSGIWTQYF. The CDR3 DNA sequence: TGTGCCTGGAGGGTCGATAGCGGGATTTGGACCCAGTACTTC.

This chain joins TRBV29-1 and TRBJ1-2; possibly TRBD1 for D (5 bases). The germline V gene encodes CDR1 SQVTM and CDR2 ANQGSEA. The CDR3 has 14 residues. V was trimmed by 6 bases and J by 0 bases, leaving 14 bases between them. This CDR3 reads CSVVLTATNYGYTF. Written as DNA, the CDR3 is TGCAGCGTGGTCCTGACAGCCACTAACTATGGCTACACCTTC.

The table lists this clonotype with many counts. The chain carries TRBV28 and TRBJ2-7, with D uncertain. CDR1 is MDHEN, CDR2 SYDVKM, per germline. Trimming removed 2 bases from V and 2 bases from J, with 16 bases in between. The CDR3 runs to 16 residues. DNA for the CDR3: TGTGCCAGCAGTTTAGGCAGGTCGCCGCGTCCCTACGAGCAGTACTTC. Translated, it gives CASSLGRSPRPYEQYF.

This clonotype was recorded many times. V gene TRBV7-2 combines with J gene TRBJ2-5; 7 nucleotides line up with TRBD2. V was pared by 5 bases and J by 4 bases, with 13 bases of the junction left unmatched. Germline V gene lookup returns CDR1 SGHTA and CDR2 FQGNSA. The CDR3 loop spans 16 amino acids. The CDR3 loop is CASSPRREQYRETQYF. Here the CDR3 DNA reads TGTGCCAGCAGCCCGCGGCGGGAGCAATACCGAGAGACCCAGTACTTC.

The chain is built from TRBV9 and TRBJ2-2; possibly TRBD2 for D (7 bases). CDR1 and CDR2 from the germline V gene are SGDLS and YYNGEE. Trimming left V 3 bases short and J 4 bases short, with 16 bases between. The CDR3 extends over 16 amino acids. The CDR3 nucleotides are TGTGCCAGCAGCGGGGGGGGGGGGCGCGTCACCGGGGAGCTGTTTTTT. Amino acids: CASSGGGGRVTGELFF. The complete variable domain, with remaining parts taken from reference TRBV9 and TRBJ2-2, reads DSGVTQTPKHLITATGQRVTLRCSPRSGDLSVYWYQQSLDQGLQFLIQYYNGEERAKGNILERFSAQQFPDLHSELNLSSLELGDSALYFCASSGGGGRVTGELFFGEGSRLTVL.

This clonotype was seen at least ten times. The chain recombines TRBV19 with TRBJ2-7, with TRBD1 matching over 8 bases. V lost 1 base and J lost 2; bases outside the gene matches: 4. CDR3 length: 15 residues. Looked up from germline, CDR1 is LNHDA and CDR2 is SQIVND (reference sequence). The CDR3 loop reads CASSIGGQGTYEQYF. The CDR3 DNA reads as TGTGCCAGTAGTATAGGCGGACAGGGTACCTACGAGCAGTACTTC. Complete variable domain (other parts from reference TRBV19 and TRBJ2-7): DGGITQSPKYLFRKEGQNVTLSCEQNLNHDAMYWYRQDPGQGLRLIYYSQIVNDFQKGDIAEGYSVSREKKESFPLTVTSAQKNPTAFYLCASSIGGQGTYEQYFGPGTRLTVT.

The table lists this clonotype with many counts. This rearrangement joins TRBV7-2 to TRBJ1-6; D remains unclear. This CDR3 is 12 amino acids long. Between the trimmed V and J ends, which lost 3 bases and 10 bases, there was a span of 7 bases. Per germline, CDR1 SGHTA and CDR2 FQGNSA. The CDR3 DNA reads TGTGCCAGCAGCTTCCATGCCTCACCCCTCCACTTT. Translated: CASSFHASPLHF.

This clonotype was seen at least ten times. The chain employs TRBV28 and TRBJ2-1; D is unresolved. V lost 5 bases and J 6 bases, leaving 8 bases between the germline ends. This CDR3 is 12 amino acids long. Germline CDR1 and CDR2: MDHEN and SYDVKM. The CDR3 spells CASSPLSNEQFF. In nucleotides, the CDR3 is TGTGCCAGCAGTCCGTTAAGCAATGAGCAGTTCTTC. Full variable domain (rest looked up from reference TRBV28 and TRBJ2-1): DVKVTQSSRYLVKRTGEKVFLECVQDMDHENMFWYRQDPGLGLRLIYFSYDVKMKEKGDIPEGYSVSREKKERFSLILESASTNQTSMYLCASSPLSNEQFFGPGTRLTVL.

There are many counts of this clonotype. The chain combines TRBV6-2 or TRBV6-3 with TRBJ1-1; D remains unclear. The CDR3 runs 14 residues. Trimming took off 4 bases at V and 4 bases at J, with 13 bases between the two ends. Germline V lookup: CDR1 MNHEY, CDR2 SVGEGT. The CDR3 region has the DNA TGTGCCAGCAGTTTTAGCGGACCGAGCACTGAAGCTTTCTTT. Amino acids: CASSFSGPSTEAFF.

This clonotype was recorded at least ten times. This sequence joins TRBV2 and TRBJ2-3; D possibly uses TRBD1 or TRBD2 (5 bases each). CDR3 size: 16 residues. The germline gives CDR1 SNHLY, CDR2 FYNNEI. The ends were cut back, 5 bases at V and 6 bases at J, with 21 bases in the middle. Here the CDR3 reads CASSKGEGSPSDTQYF. CDR3 in DNA: TGTGCCAGCAGTAAAGGGGAAGGGAGCCCGTCCGATACGCAGTATTTT.

The sample holds many counts of this clonotype. The chain links TRBV7-2 to TRBJ2-7; either TRBD1 or TRBD2 may fit D (5 bases each). The V gene's germline CDR1 is SGHTA and CDR2 FQGNSA. This CDR3 comprises 14 residues. The germline V and J ends were trimmed by 5 bases and 3 bases, with 14 bases remaining between them. Here the CDR3 reads CASSHLEGYYEQYF. In DNA, the CDR3 is TGTGCCAGCAGCCATCTCGAGGGGTACTACGAGCAGTACTTC. Supplemented by reference TRBV7-2 and TRBJ2-7, the full variable domain reads GAGVSQSPSNKVTEKGKDVELRCDPISGHTALYWYRQSLGQGLEFLIYFQGNSAPDKSGLPSDRFSAERTGGSVSTLTIQRTQQEDSAVYLCASSHLEGYYEQYFGPGTRLTVT.

This clonotype was found many times. The chain couples TRBV12-3 or TRBV12-4 to TRBJ2-7, with D hard to call. The V gene lost 3 bases and the J gene lost 8 bases, with 8 bases spanning the gap. CDR3 size: 11 residues. The CDR3 sequence is CASSLVRQQYF. CDR3 DNA: TGTGCCAGCAGTTTGGTCAGGCAGCAGTACTTC.

To note about this clonotype: Possible read error: a much larger clone is one base away. V usage is TRBV7-2 and J usage is TRBJ2-2; D possibly corresponds to TRBD1 (6 bases). V dropped 6 bases and J dropped 4 bases, with 12 bases sitting between them. The CDR3 sequence is 14 residues long. Germline V lookup: CDR1 SGHTA, CDR2 FQGNSA. The CDR3 DNA follows: TGTGCCAGCAGTGGACAGCCGGGCACCGGGGAGCTGTTTTTT. Encoded protein: CASSGQPGTGELFF.